Listed here are 10 T cell receptor beta chains from one sample, sequenced in a study of esophageal squamous cell carcinoma under preoperative chemotherapy. Via MiXCR, TCRdb re-called the PCR reads, giving one row per CDR3 protein. The sample consists of about 18,000 distinct CDR3 sequences, around 42% of them appearing once. The time point was: after preoperative PTX-NDP chemotherapy. This material was acquired from a patient given preoperative chemotherapy. All receptors come from a human donor with esophageal squamous cell carcinoma. The donor label of this sample is uncertain.

This clonotype turned up a few times. The genes are TRBV7-9 and TRBJ1-1; TRBD1 might be the D (5 bases). The CDR3 has 12 amino acids. V lost 0 bases and J lost 8, with 7 bases in between. Germline V gene sequence: CDR1 SEHNR, CDR2 FQNEAQ (reference sequence). For the CDR3, the DNA is TGTGCCAGCAGCTTAGCTGCAGGGGAAGCTTTCTTT. Translating gives CASSLAAGEAFF.

The rearrangement joins TRBV7-6 to TRBJ2-1, with 12 bases lining up with TRBD1. The germline CDR1 and CDR2 sequences are SGHVS and FNYEAQ. V shed 7 bases and J 13 bases; nucleotides not matched to a gene: 14. This CDR3 comprises 15 residues. The DNA for the CDR3 is TGTGCCAGCAAGAAAGGGACAGGGGGCGCGGAGACCCAGTTCTTC. Its translation is CASKKGTGGAETQFF.

The V and J genes are TRBV7-2 and TRBJ2-3; 7 bases match TRBD2. The CDR3 is 19 amino acids. Trimming took 0 bases from V and 2 from J; bases not matched to a gene: 14. CDR1 SGHTA and CDR2 FQGNSA come from the germline V gene. The CDR3, as DNA: TGTGCCAGCAGCTTAGCGTCGGTGGGACTACTCCCAGACACAGATACGCAGTATTTT. This sequence encodes CASSLASVGLLPDTDTQYF.

This chain links TRBV7-3 with TRBJ2-3; 7 bases are shared with TRBD1. This CDR3 spans 14 amino acids. Trimming cost V 7 bases and J 11 bases; bases outside gene matches: 15. Looked up from germline, CDR1 is SGHTA and CDR2 is FQGTGA. The CDR3 reads CASIQASSTGEQYF. CDR3 coding DNA: TGTGCCAGCATCCAGGCTAGCAGCACAGGGGAGCAGTATTTT. Drawing the rest from reference TRBV7-3 and TRBJ2-3, the complete variable domain is GAGVSQTPSNKVTEKGKYVELRCDPISGHTALYWYRQSLGQGPEFLIYFQGTGAADDSGLPNDRFFAVRPEGSVSTLKIQRTERGDSAVYLCASIQASSTGEQYFGPGTRLTVL.

V gene TRBV6-1 combines with J gene TRBJ2-5; 13 positions match TRBD2. With the DNA end fitting TRBJ2-7 better, the J assignment may be wrong. CDR1 is MNHNS and CDR2 is SASEGT in the germline V gene. The CDR3 is 15 residues long. CDR3 region: CASSLGLAGTYEQYF. The CDR3 coding sequence is TGTGCCAGCAGTCTGGGACTAGCGGGGACCTACGAGCAGTACTTC.

The rearrangement links TRBV7-3 to TRBJ2-2; D could derive from TRBD1 or TRBD2 (6 bases each). The CDR3 runs to 15 residues. Germline V gene lookup returns CDR1 SGHTA and CDR2 FQGTGA. V was shortened by 4 bases and J by 4 bases, with 13 bases between the two germline ends. CDR3 in amino acids: CASSSSGGPTGELFF. CDR3 sequence (DNA): TGTGCCAGCAGCTCTTCCGGGGGCCCCACCGGGGAGCTGTTTTTT.

This clonotype was seen just once. The CDR3 DNA reads TGTGCCAGCAGCTCGGCGCAAGGGACAGGGGGCGTAGAGACCCAGTACTTC. Encoded protein: CASSSAQGTGGVETQYF. The V gene is TRBV7-8, the J gene TRBJ2-4; 12 bases are shared with TRBD1. Judging by the DNA end, TRBJ2-5 fits better; the J call may be wrong. Looked up from germline, CDR1 is SGHVS and CDR2 is FQNEAQ. The CDR3 is made up of 17 amino acids.

The chain is built from TRBV6-5 and TRBJ2-1; D possibly corresponds to TRBD2 (6 bases). Trimming took off 0 bases at V and 4 bases at J, with 10 bases between the two ends. This CDR3 is built from 15 residues. Germline values: CDR1 MNHEY, CDR2 SVGAGI. The CDR3 coding sequence is TGTGCCAGCAGTTACTCAGGAGGGTTGTACAATGAGCAGTTCTTC. Translation gives CASSYSGGLYNEQFF.

Many counts were recorded for this clonotype. V is TRBV12-3 or TRBV12-4 and J is TRBJ2-7; D ambiguous. Trimming took off 1 base at V and 2 bases at J, with 3 bases between the two ends. CDR3 size: 12 residues. CDR3 loop: CASSLVPYEQYF. The CDR3 nucleotides are TGTGCCAGCAGTTTAGTCCCCTACGAGCAGTACTTC.

The chain recombines TRBV7-9 with TRBJ2-3, with D possibly TRBD1 on 7 matching bases. Trimming pared 3 bases from V and 6 bases from J, leaving 25 bases between. Germline lookup yields CDR1 SEHNR and CDR2 FQNEAQ (reference sequence). This CDR3 is 18 amino acids long. CDR3 region: CASSFKMYGGGGRDTQYF. CDR3 DNA sequence: TGTGCCAGCAGCTTTAAAATGTATGGTGGAGGGGGCCGGGATACGCAGTATTTT.